These 4 T cell receptor beta chains share one sample of origin, sequenced in a study of vaccination effects on CD4 cells after COVID-19. Their antigen targets remain unknown. CD4+ T cells specific for antigen were expanded with viral peptide pools by the ViraFEST assay before sequencing. Upon completion of about eleven days in culture, CD4+ T cells were isolated. The table came from immunoSEQ multiplex PCR; TCRdb's copy has only in-frame clones and leaves some out. Of 45,000 to 65,000 clones in the sample, approximately 79% were seen once. The sequencing used CD4+ T cells from PBMCs cultured with HCoV-229E spike peptides, collected before COVID-19 vaccination. These receptors all stem from a human donor who received a COVID-19 vaccine.

V and J are TRBV14 and TRBJ1-4; D is ambiguous. Trimming shortened V by 5 bases and J by 4 bases, and 8 bases separated the two germline ends. CDR3 length: 13 residues. Per the germline V gene, CDR1 is SGHDN and CDR2 is FVKESK. The CDR3 loop reads CASSRGSNEKLFF. The CDR3 DNA is TGTGCCAGCAGCAGAGGCAGTAATGAAAAACTGTTTTTT.

This clone was counted only a few times. The J gene is TRBJ2-7, the V gene TRBV4-1; 11 bases align to TRBD2. V shed 4 bases, J shed 1 base, and the junction held 3 bases outside the gene matches. This CDR3 is 15 amino acids long. From germline, CDR1 is MGHRA and CDR2 YSYEKL. CDR3 bases: TGCGCCAGCAGCCTGATAGCGGGGGGGTCCTACGAGCAGTACGTC. This codes for CASSLIAGGSYEQYV.

The rearrangement joins TRBV10-2 to TRBJ2-2; perhaps D is TRBD1 or TRBD2 (5 bases each). The CDR3 loop spans 17 amino acids. Trimming removed 5 bases at V and 3 bases at J, with 19 bases between. Looked up from germline, CDR1 is WSHSY and CDR2 is SAAADI. In nucleotides, the CDR3 is TGCGCCAGCAGTTGGGGGATTTGGGGTCGGGACACCGGGGAGCTGTTTTTT. Translated: CASSWGIWGRDTGELFF.

This sequence joins TRBV29-1 and TRBJ2-7, with a possible D match to TRBD1 (5 bases). This CDR3 is built from 13 residues. Trimming cost V 4 bases and J 6 bases, with 16 bases left between them. Germline V lookup: CDR1 SQVTM, CDR2 ANQGSEA. In DNA, the CDR3 is TGCAGCGTTGTTTTGCAGGGTAGTCTCGAGCAGTACGTC. Protein product: CSVVLQGSLEQYV.